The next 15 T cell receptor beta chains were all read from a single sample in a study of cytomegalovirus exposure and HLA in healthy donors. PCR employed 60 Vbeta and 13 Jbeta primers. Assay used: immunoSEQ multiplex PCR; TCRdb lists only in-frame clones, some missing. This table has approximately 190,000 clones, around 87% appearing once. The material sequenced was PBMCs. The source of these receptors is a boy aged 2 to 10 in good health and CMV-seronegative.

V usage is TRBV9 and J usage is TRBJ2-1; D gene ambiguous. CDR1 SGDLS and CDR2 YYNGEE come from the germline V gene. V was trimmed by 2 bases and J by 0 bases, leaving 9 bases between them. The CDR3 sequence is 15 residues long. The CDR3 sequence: CASSVGQSSYNEQFF. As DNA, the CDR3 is TGTGCCAGCAGCGTTGGGCAGAGCTCCTACAATGAGCAGTTCTTC.

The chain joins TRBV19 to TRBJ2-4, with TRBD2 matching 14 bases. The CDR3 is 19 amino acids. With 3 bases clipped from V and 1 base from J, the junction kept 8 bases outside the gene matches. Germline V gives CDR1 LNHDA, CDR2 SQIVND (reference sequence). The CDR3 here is CASSIGGLAGEKAKNIQYF. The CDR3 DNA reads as TGTGCCAGTAGTATTGGGGGACTAGCGGGAGAGAAGGCCAAAAACATTCAGTACTTC.

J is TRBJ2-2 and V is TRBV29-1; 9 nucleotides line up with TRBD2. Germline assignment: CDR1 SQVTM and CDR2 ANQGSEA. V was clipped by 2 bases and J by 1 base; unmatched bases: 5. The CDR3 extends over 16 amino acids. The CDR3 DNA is TGCAGCGTTGAAACGAAGACTAGCGGGAACACCGGGGAGCTGTTTTTT. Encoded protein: CSVETKTSGNTGELFF.

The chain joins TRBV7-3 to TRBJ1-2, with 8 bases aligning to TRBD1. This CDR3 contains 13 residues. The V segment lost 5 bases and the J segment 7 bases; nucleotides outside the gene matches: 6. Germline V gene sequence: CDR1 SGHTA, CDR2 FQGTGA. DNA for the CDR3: TGTGCCAGCAGCATTGGACAGGGCTCTGGCTACACCTTC. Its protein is CASSIGQGSGYTF.

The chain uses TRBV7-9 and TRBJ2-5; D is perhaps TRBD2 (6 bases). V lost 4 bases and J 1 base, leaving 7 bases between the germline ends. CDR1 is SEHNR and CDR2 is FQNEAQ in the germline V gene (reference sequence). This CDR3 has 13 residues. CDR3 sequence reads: CASSSRGQETQYF. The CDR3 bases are TGTGCCAGCAGCTCGCGGGGCCAAGAGACCCAGTACTTC.

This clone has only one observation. CDR3 residues: CASSGKDRAPGELFF. CDR3 DNA: TGTGCCAGCAGCGGAAAGGACAGGGCCCCCGGGGAGCTGTTTTTT. The chain joins TRBV9 to TRBJ2-2, with TRBD1 matching over 8 bases. V trimming: 3 bases; J trimming: 6 bases; junction bases outside the gene matches: 7. Germline V lookup: CDR1 SGDLS, CDR2 YYNGEE. This CDR3 has 15 residues. Variable domain in full (rest from reference TRBV9 and TRBJ2-2): DSGVTQTPKHLITATGQRVTLRCSPRSGDLSVYWYQQSLDQGLQFLIQYYNGEERAKGNILERFSAQQFPDLHSELNLSSLELGDSALYFCASSGKDRAPGELFFGEGSRLTVL.

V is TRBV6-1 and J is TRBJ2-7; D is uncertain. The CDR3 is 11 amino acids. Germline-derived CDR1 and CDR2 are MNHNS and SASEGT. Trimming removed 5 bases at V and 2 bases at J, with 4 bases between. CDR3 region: CASSPAYEQYF. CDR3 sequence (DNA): TGTGCCAGCAGTCCGGCCTACGAGCAGTACTTC.

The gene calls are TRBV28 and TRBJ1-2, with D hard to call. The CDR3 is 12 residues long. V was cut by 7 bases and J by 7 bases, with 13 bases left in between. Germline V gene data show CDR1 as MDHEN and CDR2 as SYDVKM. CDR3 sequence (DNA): TGTGCCAGCACCCGGGAGGTCGGTGGCTACACCTTC. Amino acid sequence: CASTREVGGYTF.

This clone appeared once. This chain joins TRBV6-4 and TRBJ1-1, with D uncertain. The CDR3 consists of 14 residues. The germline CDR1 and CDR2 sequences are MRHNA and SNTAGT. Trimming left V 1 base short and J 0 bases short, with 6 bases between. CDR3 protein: CASSDFPVNTEAFF. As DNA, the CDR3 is TGTGCCAGCAGTGACTTCCCGGTGAACACTGAAGCTTTCTTT.

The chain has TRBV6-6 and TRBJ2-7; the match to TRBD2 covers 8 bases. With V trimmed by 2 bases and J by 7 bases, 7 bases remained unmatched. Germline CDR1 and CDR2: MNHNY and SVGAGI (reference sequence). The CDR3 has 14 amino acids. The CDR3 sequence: CASSYEAGGSEQYF. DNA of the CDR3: TGTGCCAGCAGTTACGAGGCGGGGGGCTCGGAGCAGTACTTC.

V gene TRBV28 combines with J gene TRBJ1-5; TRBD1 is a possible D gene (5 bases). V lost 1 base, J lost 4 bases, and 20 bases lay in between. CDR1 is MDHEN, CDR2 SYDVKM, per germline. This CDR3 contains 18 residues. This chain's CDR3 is CASSLLEGREGSNQPQHF. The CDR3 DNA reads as TGTGCCAGCAGTTTATTGGAGGGCAGGGAGGGTTCTAATCAGCCCCAGCATTTT.

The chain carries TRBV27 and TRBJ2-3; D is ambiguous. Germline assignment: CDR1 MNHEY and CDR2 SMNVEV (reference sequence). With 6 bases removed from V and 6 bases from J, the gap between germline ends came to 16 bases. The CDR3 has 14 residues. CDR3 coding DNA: TGTGCCAGCAGCCCCACACCTACCGGGGATACGCAGTATTTT. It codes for CASSPTPTGDTQYF.

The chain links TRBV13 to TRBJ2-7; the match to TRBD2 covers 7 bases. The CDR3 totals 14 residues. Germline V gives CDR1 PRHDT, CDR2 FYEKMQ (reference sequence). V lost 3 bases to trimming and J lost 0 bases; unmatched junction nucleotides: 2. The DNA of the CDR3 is TGTGCCAGCAGCTTTAGCGGGTACTCCTACGAGCAGTACTTC. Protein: CASSFSGYSYEQYF.

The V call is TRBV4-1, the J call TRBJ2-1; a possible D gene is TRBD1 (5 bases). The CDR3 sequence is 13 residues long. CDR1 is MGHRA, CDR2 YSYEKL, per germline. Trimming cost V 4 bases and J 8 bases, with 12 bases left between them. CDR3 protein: CASSLIPRDEQFF. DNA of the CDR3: TGCGCCAGCAGCCTAATTCCCAGGGATGAGCAGTTCTTC.

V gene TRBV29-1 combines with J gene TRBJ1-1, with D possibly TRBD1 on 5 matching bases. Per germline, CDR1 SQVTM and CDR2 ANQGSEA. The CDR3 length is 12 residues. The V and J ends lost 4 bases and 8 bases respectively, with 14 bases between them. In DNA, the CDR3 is TGCAGCGTTGTCGGGGGTGCTTCCGAAGCTTTCTTT. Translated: CSVVGGASEAFF.